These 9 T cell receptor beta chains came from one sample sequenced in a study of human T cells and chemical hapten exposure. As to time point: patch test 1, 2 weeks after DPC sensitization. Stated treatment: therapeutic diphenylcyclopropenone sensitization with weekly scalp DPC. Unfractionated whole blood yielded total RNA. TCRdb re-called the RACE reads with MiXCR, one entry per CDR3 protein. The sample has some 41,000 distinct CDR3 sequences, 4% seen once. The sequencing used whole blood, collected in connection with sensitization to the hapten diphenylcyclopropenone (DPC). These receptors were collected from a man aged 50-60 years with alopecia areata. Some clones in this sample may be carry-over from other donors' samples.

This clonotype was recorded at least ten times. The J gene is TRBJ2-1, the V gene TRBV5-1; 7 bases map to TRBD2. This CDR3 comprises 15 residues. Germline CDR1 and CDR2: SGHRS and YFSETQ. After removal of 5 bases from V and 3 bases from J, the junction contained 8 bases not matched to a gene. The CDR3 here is CASRGSGNLYNEQFF. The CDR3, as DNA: TGCGCCAGCAGAGGAAGCGGGAACCTCTACAATGAGCAGTTCTTC.

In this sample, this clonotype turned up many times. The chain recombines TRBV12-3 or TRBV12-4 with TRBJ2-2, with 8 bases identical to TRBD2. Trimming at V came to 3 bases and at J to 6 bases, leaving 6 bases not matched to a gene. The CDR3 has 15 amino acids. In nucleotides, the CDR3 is TGTGCCAGCAGTTTTTCGGGAGGGATTGCCGGGGAGCTGTTTTTT. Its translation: CASSFSGGIAGELFF.

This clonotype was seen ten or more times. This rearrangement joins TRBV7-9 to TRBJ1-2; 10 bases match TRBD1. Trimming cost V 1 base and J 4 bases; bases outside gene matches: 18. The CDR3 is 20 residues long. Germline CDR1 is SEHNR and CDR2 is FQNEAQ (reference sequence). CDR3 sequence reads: CASSLGTGTGVRYLGYGYTF. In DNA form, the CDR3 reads TGTGCCAGCAGCTTAGGCACCGGGACAGGGGTTCGATACCTAGGCTATGGCTACACCTTC.

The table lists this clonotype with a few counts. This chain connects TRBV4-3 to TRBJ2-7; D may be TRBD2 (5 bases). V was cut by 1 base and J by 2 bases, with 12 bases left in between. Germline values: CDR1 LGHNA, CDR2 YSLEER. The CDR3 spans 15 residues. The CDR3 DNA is TGCGCCAGCAGCCAAGGAGGATACGGGGCCTACGAGCAGTACTTC. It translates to CASSQGGYGAYEQYF.

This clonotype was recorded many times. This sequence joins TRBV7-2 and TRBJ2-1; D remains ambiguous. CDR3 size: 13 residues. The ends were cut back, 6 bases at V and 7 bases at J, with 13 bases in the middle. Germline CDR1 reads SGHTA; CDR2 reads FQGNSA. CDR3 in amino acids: CASSSDLGNEQFF. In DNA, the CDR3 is TGTGCCAGCAGTTCGGACCTGGGGAATGAGCAGTTCTTC.

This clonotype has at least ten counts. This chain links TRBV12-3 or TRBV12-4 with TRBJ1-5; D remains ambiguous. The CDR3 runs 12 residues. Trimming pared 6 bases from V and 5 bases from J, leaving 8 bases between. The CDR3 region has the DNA TGTGCCAGCAGGGTGGTTGATCAGCCCCAGCATTTT. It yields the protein CASRVVDQPQHF.

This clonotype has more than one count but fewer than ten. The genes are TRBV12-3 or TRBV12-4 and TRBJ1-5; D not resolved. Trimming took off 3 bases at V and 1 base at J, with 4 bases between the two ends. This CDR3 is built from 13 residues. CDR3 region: CASSFNSNQPQHF. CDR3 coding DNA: TGTGCCAGCAGTTTTAACAGCAATCAGCCCCAGCATTTT.

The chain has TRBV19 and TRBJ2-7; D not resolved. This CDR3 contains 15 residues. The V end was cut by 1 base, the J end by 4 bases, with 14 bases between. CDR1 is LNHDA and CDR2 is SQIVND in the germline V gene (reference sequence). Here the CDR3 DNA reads TGTGCCAGTAGTATAGCCCAGGACGGGTTATACGAGCAGTACTTC. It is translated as CASSIAQDGLYEQYF.

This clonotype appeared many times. CDR3 DNA sequence: TGTGCCAGCAGTTTCAAGAGCTCCTACAATGAGCAGTTCTTC. The encoded protein is CASSFKSSYNEQFF. The gene calls are TRBV28 and TRBJ2-1; D gene ambiguous. The CDR3 totals 14 residues. Trimming stripped 3 bases from V and 0 bases from J, with 6 bases between. Germline CDR1 reads MDHEN; CDR2 reads SYDVKM.